Below, 13 T cell receptor beta chains from the same sample are listed, as sequenced in a study of graft-versus-host responses after intestinal transplantation. From the graft tissue, intraepithelial and lamina propria lymphocytes were released through processing. Measured with immunoSEQ multiplex PCR; TCRdb has only the in-frame clones, and not every one. Found here are 40,000 or so clones, approximately 90% of them singletons; the top ten hold over 15%. Sequenced material: ileum tissue, taken almost 210 days after intestinal transplant. These receptors originate from a human patient who received an intestinal transplant, so some T cells may come from the graft donor.

The chain is built from TRBV10-3 and TRBJ2-5; 11 bases fit TRBD2. The trim removed 2 bases at V and 4 bases at J, leaving 0 bases unmatched. CDR3 length: 14 amino acids. Germline assignment: CDR1 ENHRY and CDR2 SYGVKD. The CDR3 sequence: CAISEGLAGETQYF. DNA for the CDR3: TGTGCCATCAGTGAGGGACTAGCGGGAGAGACCCAGTACTTC.

The V call is TRBV4-1, the J call TRBJ2-2; maybe TRBD2 (6 bases). This CDR3 has 14 residues. Germline V gene lookup returns CDR1 MGHRA and CDR2 YSYEKL. Trimming left V 4 bases short and J 4 bases short, with 10 bases between. Here the CDR3 reads CASSPGEFTGELFF. In DNA, the CDR3 is TGCGCCAGCAGCCCGGGGGAGTTCACCGGGGAGCTGTTTTTT.

The chain uses TRBV7-8 and TRBJ2-5; TRBD1 matches 9 bases. The junction had 7 bases not matched to a gene; V was cut back by 0 bases and J by 5 bases. Per the germline V gene, CDR1 is SGHVS and CDR2 is FQNEAQ. The CDR3 extends over 16 amino acids. The CDR3 loop is CASSLAGTGRIETQYF. The CDR3, as DNA: TGTGCCAGCAGCTTAGCCGGGACAGGGAGGATCGAGACCCAGTACTTC.

V usage is TRBV4-2 and J usage is TRBJ2-7, with D tentatively TRBD2 (6 bases). Germline V gene sequence: CDR1 LGHNA, CDR2 YNFKEQ. Trimming removed 3 bases at V and 0 bases at J, with 12 bases between. The CDR3 has 15 amino acids. The DNA for the CDR3 is TGTGCCAGCAGCCAGGAGCGGGTAAGCTCCTACGAGCAGTACTTC. It codes for CASSQERVSSYEQYF.

CDR3 in amino acids: CASSFGTINEQFF. The CDR3 DNA reads as TGTGCCAGCAGCTTTGGGACTATCAATGAGCAGTTCTTC. V usage is TRBV5-6 and J usage is TRBJ2-1; TRBD2 matches at 7 bases. V was clipped by 2 bases and J by 6 bases; unmatched bases: 2. CDR3 length: 13 amino acids. Per the germline V gene, CDR1 is SGHDT and CDR2 is YYEEEE.

The chain carries TRBV5-6 and TRBJ2-7; D is possibly TRBD1 (6 bases). The germline V gene encodes CDR1 SGHDT and CDR2 YYEEEE. This CDR3 has 15 residues. Trimming removed 4 bases at V and 0 bases at J, with 14 bases between. The CDR3 reads CASSLGTSSSYEQYF. DNA of the CDR3: TGTGCCAGCAGCCTGGGGACATCCAGCTCCTACGAGCAGTACTTC.

J is TRBJ2-6 and V is TRBV7-9, with D perhaps assigned TRBD1 or TRBD2 (5 bases each). Germline CDR1 is SEHNR and CDR2 is FQNEAQ (reference sequence). Trimming took 6 bases from V and 0 from J, leaving 21 bases between them. This CDR3 is 19 amino acids long. This CDR3 is CASSQYDPGRISGANVLTF. The CDR3 nucleotides read TGTGCCAGCAGTCAATACGACCCGGGACGGATCTCTGGGGCCAACGTCCTGACTTTC.

This clone was counted a single time. The V gene is TRBV12-5, the J gene TRBJ2-1; D is ambiguous. V was shortened by 6 bases and J by 6 bases, with 15 bases between the two germline ends. The germline gives CDR1 LGHNT, CDR2 FRNRAP. This CDR3 is built from 14 residues. The CDR3 loop reads CASGDPSPGNEQFF. The CDR3 nucleotides read TGTGCTAGTGGGGACCCTAGTCCGGGCAATGAGCAGTTCTTC.

The chain carries TRBV5-6 and TRBJ2-7; 9 positions agree with TRBD2. CDR1 SGHDT and CDR2 YYEEEE come from the germline V gene. The CDR3 runs to 14 residues. Germline trimming cut 1 base from V and 6 bases from J; bases unmatched to any gene: 5. CDR3 DNA sequence: TGTGCCAGCAGCTTGCGAGCGGGAGGAGGCGAGCAGTACTTC. It translates to CASSLRAGGGEQYF.

The chain recombines TRBV11-1 with TRBJ1-1; D unclear. The germline CDR1 and CDR2 sequences are SGHAT and FQDESV (reference sequence). This CDR3 contains 14 residues. The V and J ends lost 1 base and 6 bases respectively, with 12 bases between them. In DNA form, the CDR3 reads TGTGCCAGCAGCTTAGGACGAGGGCCCGCTGAAGCTTTCTTT. As protein: CASSLGRGPAEAFF.

This clone was counted only a few times. The chain employs TRBV11-2 and TRBJ2-7; possible D gene TRBD2, 5 bases. The CDR3 extends over 17 amino acids. CDR1 is SGHAT and CDR2 is FQNNGV in the germline V gene. The V end was cut by 3 bases, the J end by 2 bases, with 20 bases between. CDR3 protein: CASSLGLSWGEAYEQYF. For the CDR3, the DNA is TGTGCCAGCAGCTTGGGTCTGAGTTGGGGAGAAGCCTACGAGCAGTACTTC.

The rearrangement links TRBV10-3 to TRBJ2-5; 9 bases fit TRBD2. The CDR3 extends over 14 amino acids. Losses at the gene ends were 4 bases for V and 5 bases for J; bases not matched to a gene: 5. Germline V gene lookup returns CDR1 ENHRY and CDR2 SYGVKD. CDR3 DNA: TGTGCCATCAGTGCGAAGCGGGGGGATGAGACCCAGTACTTC. It is translated as CAISAKRGDETQYF.

The chain uses TRBV15 and TRBJ2-5, with D tentatively TRBD2 (5 bases). The CDR3 contains 13 residues. V lost 4 bases and J lost 2, with 8 bases in between. From germline, CDR1 is LNHNV and CDR2 YYDKDF (reference sequence). The DNA of the CDR3 is TGTGCCACCAGCAATCCGGGGCAAGAGACCCAGTACTTC. Encoded protein: CATSNPGQETQYF.